Following are 17 T cell receptor beta chains from one sample sequenced in a study of shared clonotypes between healthy human individuals. Data came from immunoSEQ multiplex PCR; TCRdb stores just in-frame clones and leaves some out. Of about 2.1 million clones listed, 90% to 95% were seen once; the top ten hold less than 2%. In the naive CD8 group, cells lacked CD45RO and were positively selected for CCR7, so terminally differentiated effector memory CD45RA+ cells were left out. The specimen was naive CD8+ T cells from PBMCs. The receptors come from a man aged 18 to 29 in good health. Some clones in this sample may be carry-over from other donors' samples.

This chain uses TRBV6-5 with TRBJ1-2; TRBD1 matches at 8 bases. With 7 bases clipped from V and 6 bases from J, the junction kept 10 bases outside the gene matches. This CDR3 contains 14 residues. The germline V gene has CDR1 MNHEY and CDR2 SVGAGI. DNA of the CDR3: TGTGCCAGCAACACCCCGACAGGGGACCATGGCTACACCTTC. Amino acid sequence: CASNTPTGDHGYTF.

The V call is TRBV10-3, the J call TRBJ2-7, with 7 nucleotides matching TRBD1. Trimming removed 6 bases from V and 5 bases from J; junction bases left unmatched: 4. Germline CDR1 ENHRY, CDR2 SYGVKD. The CDR3 contains 12 residues. The CDR3: CAIRGQLHEQYF. In nucleotides, the CDR3 is TGTGCCATCAGGGGACAGCTACACGAGCAGTACTTC.

J is TRBJ2-7 and V is TRBV15; the D is unclear. The V gene lost 1 base and the J gene lost 3 bases, with 13 bases spanning the gap. The CDR3 runs 15 residues. Germline assignment: CDR1 LNHNV and CDR2 YYDKDF (reference sequence). The DNA of the CDR3 is TGTGCCACCAGCAGAGGAAGTGGGGTCATCTACGAGCAGTACTTC. Its translation: CATSRGSGVIYEQYF.

The chain uses TRBV5-4 and TRBJ2-1; no clear D. This CDR3 contains 13 residues. CDR1 is SGHNT and CDR2 is YYREEE in the germline V gene (reference sequence). V was pared by 4 bases and J by 3 bases, with 8 bases between. CDR3 amino acids: CASSPKDYNEQFF. The DNA for the CDR3 is TGTGCCAGCAGCCCGAAGGACTACAATGAGCAGTTCTTC.

This chain joins TRBV10-2 and TRBJ2-1; D call uncertain. Trimming pared 5 bases from V and 7 bases from J, leaving 3 bases between. Per the germline V gene, CDR1 is WSHSY and CDR2 is SAAADI. CDR3 length equals 10 residues. DNA of the CDR3: TGCGCCAGCAGTCAGAATGAGCAGTTCTTC. Its protein product is CASSQNEQFF.

The rearrangement links TRBV6-5 to TRBJ1-1; no clear D gene. The length of the CDR3 is 13 residues. The V end lost 5 bases, the J end lost 4 bases, and 11 bases lay between the germline ends. Germline lookup yields CDR1 MNHEY and CDR2 SVGAGI. This CDR3 is CASSPLWATEAFF. The CDR3 DNA sequence: TGTGCCAGCAGTCCACTCTGGGCCACTGAAGCTTTCTTT.

The rearrangement joins TRBV2 to TRBJ2-1; TRBD1 agrees at 9 bases. Trimming at V came to 6 bases and at J to 7 bases, leaving 13 bases not matched to a gene. CDR3 size: 16 residues. The germline V gene has CDR1 SNHLY and CDR2 FYNNEI. CDR3 bases: TGTGCCAGCAGAGCTCTCTGGGACAGGGAGGGGAATGAGCAGTTCTTC. Its translation: CASRALWDREGNEQFF. Using reference TRBV2 and TRBJ2-1 for the parts outside the CDR3, the full variable domain is EPEVTQTPSHQVTQMGQEVILRCVPISNHLYFYWYRQILGQKVEFLVSFYNNEISEKSEIFDDQFSVERPDGSNFTLKIRSTKLEDSAMYFCASRALWDREGNEQFFGPGTRLTVL.

The chain is built from TRBV27 and TRBJ2-1; TRBD2 matches 9 bases. Trimming took 7 bases from V and 9 from J; bases not matched to a gene: 13. Per the germline V gene, CDR1 is MNHEY and CDR2 is SMNVEV (reference sequence). This CDR3 is built from 15 residues. The CDR3 nucleotides are TGTGCCAGCACCAATCCAGGGAGCGGGAGGAGTGAGCAGTTCTTC. This codes for CASTNPGSGRSEQFF.

The V and J genes are TRBV2 and TRBJ2-7; D is uncertain. V lost 2 bases, J lost 4 bases, and 15 bases lay in between. The germline gives CDR1 SNHLY, CDR2 FYNNEI. This CDR3 comprises 15 residues. CDR3 DNA: TGTGCCAGCAGTGAATCGCGTGGGATCTATTACGAGCAGTACTTC. Its protein is CASSESRGIYYEQYF.

The J gene is TRBJ1-2, the V gene TRBV27; 9 bases align to TRBD1. With 4 bases clipped from V and 7 bases from J, the junction kept 4 bases outside the gene matches. Looked up from germline, CDR1 is MNHEY and CDR2 is SMNVEV (reference sequence). The CDR3 has 13 amino acids. The CDR3 region is CASSWGTGIGYTF. DNA for the CDR3: TGTGCCAGCAGTTGGGGGACAGGGATTGGCTACACCTTC.

The V and J genes are TRBV15 and TRBJ2-1; D could derive from TRBD1 or TRBD2 (6 bases each). CDR1 is LNHNV and CDR2 is YYDKDF in the germline V gene (reference sequence). Trimming stripped 3 bases from V and 6 bases from J, with 12 bases between. CDR3 length: 14 residues. The CDR3 region is CATSRTGGGNEQFF. Written as DNA, the CDR3 is TGTGCCACCAGCAGGACAGGAGGGGGCAATGAGCAGTTCTTC.

As for this clone: Other DNA sequences within the sample encode an identical CDR3. This chain connects TRBV7-2 to TRBJ2-1; D unresolved. V was clipped by 1 base and J by 7 bases, with 5 bases between them. In germline, CDR1 is SGHTA, CDR2 FQGNSA. This CDR3 comprises 12 residues. The CDR3 region has the DNA TGTGCCAGCAGCTTAGTAGGAAATGAGCAGTTCTTC. Translating it yields CASSLVGNEQFF.

The gene calls are TRBV19 and TRBJ2-3; D is perhaps TRBD2 (7 bases). Germline assignment: CDR1 LNHDA and CDR2 SQIVND (reference sequence). V was clipped by 2 bases and J by 4 bases, with 16 bases between them. CDR3 length: 16 residues. The CDR3 DNA sequence: TGTGCCAGTAGTATAACCGAAGGGGGAGGGCCAGATACGCAGTATTTT. Its translation is CASSITEGGGPDTQYF.

The chain is built from TRBV15 and TRBJ2-3; 11 bases are shared with TRBD1. Trimming took 5 bases from V and 4 from J; bases not matched to a gene: 5. The CDR3 runs to 15 residues. In germline, CDR1 is LNHNV, CDR2 YYDKDF (reference sequence). CDR3 in DNA: TGTGCCACCAGCCCCGGGACAGGGGGGTCAGATACGCAGTATTTT. As protein: CATSPGTGGSDTQYF.

The chain combines TRBV25-1 with TRBJ1-4, with a weak D call TRBD1 (5 bases). CDR1 and CDR2 from the germline V gene are MGHDK and SYGVNS. This CDR3 has 15 amino acids. With 8 bases removed from V and 0 bases from J, the gap between germline ends came to 13 bases. This CDR3 reads CASGLGGATNEKLFF. In nucleotides, the CDR3 is TGTGCCAGCGGCCTGGGGGGAGCAACTAATGAAAAACTGTTTTTT.

V is TRBV5-6 and J is TRBJ2-7; D unresolved. The CDR3 is made up of 15 amino acids. Germline V CDR1 and CDR2: SGHDT, YYEEEE. Trimming stripped 1 base from V and 5 bases from J, with 16 bases between. CDR3 sequence: CASSLKWGKRDEQYF. As DNA, the CDR3 is TGTGCCAGCAGCTTGAAGTGGGGTAAACGGGACGAGCAGTACTTC.

The J gene is TRBJ1-5, the V gene TRBV2; the match to TRBD1 covers 8 bases. J lost 7 bases, V lost 10 bases, and 9 bases had no gene match. Germline assignment: CDR1 SNHLY and CDR2 FYNNEI. The CDR3 loop spans 13 amino acids. The CDR3 is CAKDREGRQPQHF. As DNA, the CDR3 is TGTGCCAAGGACAGGGAGGGTAGGCAGCCCCAGCATTTT.